Described below is a single TCR beta chain sequence and its context. This CDR3 is built from 17 residues. Per germline, CDR1 SGHNT and CDR2 YYREEE (reference sequence). Trimming removed 0 bases from V and 7 bases from J, with 20 bases in between. The sample belongs to a study of blood T cell repertoires in COVID-19. In the authors' workflow: Researchers report that nucleated cell counts were estimated from reference gene primer amplification. Clones were sequenced by immunoSEQ multiplex PCR, and TCRdb holds only the in-frame ones, with some missing. That table supplies the V and J calls and clone size; D and trimming were determined from the DNA. The sample holds tens of thousands of clones, roughly nine tenths seen once.

The sequencing sample was made of peripheral blood. V gene TRBV5-4 combines with J gene TRBJ2-1, with D possibly being TRBD1 (6 bases). The clonotype originates from a man aged 50 or older in a cohort sampled during active COVID-19. The CDR3 DNA sequence: TGTGCCAGCAGCTTGGACCTAGCCAGGGGCGCAGGTAATGAGCAGTTCTTC. Translation gives CASSLDLARGAGNEQFF.